This TCR beta chain was recorded in a study of blood T cells in healthy people across ages. The CDR3 is 14 amino acids. V dropped 0 bases and J dropped 7 bases, with 10 bases sitting between them. Germline CDR1 and CDR2: SGHAT and FQNNGV. Each donor supplied 7.5 to 10 milliliters of peripheral blood. As for this clonotype: The antigen is undetermined.

With a J-beta primer mix and a sample-barcoded 5' primer, a second PCR ran about 6 to 11 cycles. Every sample gave at least 2.5 million paired-end reads containing CDR3. MiXCR was run by TCRdb on the 5' RACE reads, yielding one entry per CDR3 protein. Here the sample spans around 1,900,000 distinct CDR3 sequences, 30% to 40% being singletons. Broader study findings: Diversity estimates from one million T cells were considered underestimates.

The chain has TRBV11-2 and TRBJ1-5; D call uncertain. The receptor's source is a human donor in good health. Sequencing used blood. The CDR3 sequence: CASSLDMIGQPQHF. For the CDR3, the DNA is TGTGCCAGCAGCTTAGATATGATAGGGCAGCCCCAGCATTTT.